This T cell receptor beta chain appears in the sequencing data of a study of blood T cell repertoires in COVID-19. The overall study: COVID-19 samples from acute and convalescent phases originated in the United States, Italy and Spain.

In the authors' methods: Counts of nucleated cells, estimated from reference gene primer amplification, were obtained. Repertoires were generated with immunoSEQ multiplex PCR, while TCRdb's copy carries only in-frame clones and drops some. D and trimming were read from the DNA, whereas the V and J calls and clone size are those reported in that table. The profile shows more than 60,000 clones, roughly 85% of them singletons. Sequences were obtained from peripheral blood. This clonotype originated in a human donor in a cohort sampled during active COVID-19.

CDR3 residues: CASSWDREGEQFF. CDR3 sequence (DNA): TGTGCCAGCAGCTGGGACAGGGAGGGAGAGCAGTTCTTC. The chain is built from TRBV11-1 and TRBJ2-1; 9 positions agree with TRBD1. The CDR3 loop spans 13 amino acids. Per the germline V gene, CDR1 is SGHAT and CDR2 is FQDESV (reference sequence). Losses at the gene ends were 4 bases for V and 10 bases for J; bases not matched to a gene: 5.